The clone carrying this T cell receptor (beta chain) was seen many times. Its cognate antigen is unknown. The sample belongs to a study of CD8 T cells in ankylosing spondylitis. Study-level findings and limits: Disease-linked clones were CD8+ and relatively rare in peripheral blood. Apparently characteristic of ankylosing spondylitis blood was a TCR beta motif (eight highly homologous variants). Matched synovial fluid from ankylosing spondylitis patients was reported to be enriched for disease-linked clones.

TCRdb reprocessed the 5' RACE reads with MiXCR, giving one entry per CDR3 protein. The sample holds 500,000 or so distinct CDR3 sequences, roughly 5% seen once. The length of the CDR3 is 11 residues. V dropped 8 bases and J dropped 0 bases, with 5 bases sitting between them. From germline, CDR1 is MNHEY and CDR2 SVGEGT. The chain is built from TRBV6-2 or TRBV6-3 and TRBJ2-7; D remains ambiguous. This receptor was taken from a male donor with ankylosing spondylitis. Material for sequencing was blood, either unsorted or a sorted T cell fraction (not recorded which). In DNA, the CDR3 is TGTGCCAGCGGGGTCTCCTACGAGCAGTACTTC. This sequence encodes CASGVSYEQYF.